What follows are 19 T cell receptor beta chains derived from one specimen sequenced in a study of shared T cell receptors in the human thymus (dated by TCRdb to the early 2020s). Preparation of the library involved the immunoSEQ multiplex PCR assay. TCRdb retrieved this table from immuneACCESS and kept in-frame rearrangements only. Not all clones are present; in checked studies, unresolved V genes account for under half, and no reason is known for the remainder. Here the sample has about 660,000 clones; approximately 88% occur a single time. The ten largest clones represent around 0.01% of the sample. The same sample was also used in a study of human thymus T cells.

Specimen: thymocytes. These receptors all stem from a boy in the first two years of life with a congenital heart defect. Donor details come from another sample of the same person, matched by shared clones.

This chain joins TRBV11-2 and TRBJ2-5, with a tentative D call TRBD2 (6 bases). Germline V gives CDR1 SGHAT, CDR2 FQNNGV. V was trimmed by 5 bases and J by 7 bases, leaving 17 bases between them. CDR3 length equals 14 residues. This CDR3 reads CASSPGREFGTQYF. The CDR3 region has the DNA TGTGCCAGCAGCCCCGGGCGGGAATTTGGGACCCAGTACTTC.

The CDR3 loop reads CASSLGGLADYEQYF. The DNA of the CDR3 is TGTGCCAGCAGCTTAGGGGGACTAGCCGACTACGAGCAGTACTTC. V usage is TRBV7-8 and J usage is TRBJ2-7, with 9 nucleotides matching TRBD2. V was clipped by 1 base and J by 3 bases; unmatched bases: 4. The CDR3 runs to 15 residues. Germline V lookup: CDR1 SGHVS, CDR2 FQNEAQ.

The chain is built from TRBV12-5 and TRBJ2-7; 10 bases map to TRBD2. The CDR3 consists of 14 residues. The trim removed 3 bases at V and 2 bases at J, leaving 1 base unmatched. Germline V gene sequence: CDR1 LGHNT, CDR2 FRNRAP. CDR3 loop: CASGLAGGPYEQYF. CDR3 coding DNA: TGTGCTAGTGGTTTAGCGGGAGGGCCCTACGAGCAGTACTTC.

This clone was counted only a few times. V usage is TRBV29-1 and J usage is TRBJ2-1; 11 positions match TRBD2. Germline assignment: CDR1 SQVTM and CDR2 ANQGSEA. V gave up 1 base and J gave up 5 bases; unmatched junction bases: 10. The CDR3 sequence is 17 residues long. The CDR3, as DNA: TGCAGCGTTGAAGGAGCGGAGACTAGCGGGGTCCACAATGAGCAGTTCTTC. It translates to CSVEGAETSGVHNEQFF.

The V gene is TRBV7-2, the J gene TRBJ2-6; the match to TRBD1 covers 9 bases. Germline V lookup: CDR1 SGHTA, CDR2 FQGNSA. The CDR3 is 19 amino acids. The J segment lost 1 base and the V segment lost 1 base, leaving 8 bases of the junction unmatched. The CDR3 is CASSLENRGRHSGANVLTF. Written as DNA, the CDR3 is TGTGCCAGCAGCTTAGAGAACAGGGGGCGGCATTCTGGGGCCAACGTCCTGACTTTC.

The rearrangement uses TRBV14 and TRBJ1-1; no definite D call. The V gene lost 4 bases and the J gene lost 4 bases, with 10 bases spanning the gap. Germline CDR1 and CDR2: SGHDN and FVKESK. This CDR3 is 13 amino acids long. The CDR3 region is CASSLQEVTEAFF. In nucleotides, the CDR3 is TGTGCCAGCAGCCTCCAAGAGGTCACTGAAGCTTTCTTT.

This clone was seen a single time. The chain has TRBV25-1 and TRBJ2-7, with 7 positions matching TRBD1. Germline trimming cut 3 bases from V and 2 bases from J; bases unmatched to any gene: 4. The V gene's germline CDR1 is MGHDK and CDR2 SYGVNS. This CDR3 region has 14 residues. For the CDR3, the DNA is TGTGCCAGCAGTGATTTAGGACAGGCCTACGAGCAGTACTTC. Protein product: CASSDLGQAYEQYF.

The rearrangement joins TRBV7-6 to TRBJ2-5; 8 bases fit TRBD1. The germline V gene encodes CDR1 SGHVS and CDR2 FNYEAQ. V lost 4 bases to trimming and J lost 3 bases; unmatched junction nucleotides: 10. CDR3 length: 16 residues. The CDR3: CASSSRTPTGEETQYF. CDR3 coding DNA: TGTGCCAGCAGCTCAAGAACCCCGACAGGGGAAGAGACCCAGTACTTC.

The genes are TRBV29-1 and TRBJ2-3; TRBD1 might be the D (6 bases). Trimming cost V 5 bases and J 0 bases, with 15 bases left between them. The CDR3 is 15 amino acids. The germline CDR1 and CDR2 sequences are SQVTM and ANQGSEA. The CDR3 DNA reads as TGCAGCGTTCTAATGGACAGTTATAGCACAGATACGCAGTATTTT. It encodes CSVLMDSYSTDTQYF.

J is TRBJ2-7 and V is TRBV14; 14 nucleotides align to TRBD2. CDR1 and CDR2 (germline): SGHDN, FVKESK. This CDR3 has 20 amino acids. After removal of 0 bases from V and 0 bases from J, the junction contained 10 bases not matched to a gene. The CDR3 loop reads CASSQEGARLAGGTSYEQYF. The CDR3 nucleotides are TGTGCCAGCAGCCAAGAGGGGGCCCGACTAGCGGGAGGGACCTCCTACGAGCAGTACTTC.

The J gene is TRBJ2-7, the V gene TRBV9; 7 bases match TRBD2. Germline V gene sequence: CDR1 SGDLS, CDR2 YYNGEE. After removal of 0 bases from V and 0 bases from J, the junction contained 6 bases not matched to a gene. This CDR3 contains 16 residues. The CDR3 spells CASSVAPSGPSYEQYF. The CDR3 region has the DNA TGTGCCAGCAGCGTAGCCCCTAGCGGCCCCTCCTACGAGCAGTACTTC.

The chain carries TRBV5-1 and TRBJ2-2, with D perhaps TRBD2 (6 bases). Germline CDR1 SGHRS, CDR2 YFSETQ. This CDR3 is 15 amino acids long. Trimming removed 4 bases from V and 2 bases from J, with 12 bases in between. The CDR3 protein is CASSLSGHNTGELFF. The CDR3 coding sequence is TGCGCCAGCAGCCTTAGCGGTCATAACACCGGGGAGCTGTTTTTT.

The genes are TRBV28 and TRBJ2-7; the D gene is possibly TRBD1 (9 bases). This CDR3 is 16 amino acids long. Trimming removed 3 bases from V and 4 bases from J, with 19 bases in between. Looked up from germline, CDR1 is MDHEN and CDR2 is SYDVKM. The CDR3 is CASSFRGGTGRYEQYF. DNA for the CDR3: TGTGCCAGCAGTTTCCGCGGGGGGACAGGGAGGTACGAGCAGTACTTC.

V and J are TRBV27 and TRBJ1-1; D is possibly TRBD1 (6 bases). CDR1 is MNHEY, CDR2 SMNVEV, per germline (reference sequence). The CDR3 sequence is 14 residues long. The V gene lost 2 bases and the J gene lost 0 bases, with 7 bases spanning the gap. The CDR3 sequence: CASSLGGMNTEAFF. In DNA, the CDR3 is TGTGCCAGCAGTTTAGGGGGCATGAACACTGAAGCTTTCTTT.

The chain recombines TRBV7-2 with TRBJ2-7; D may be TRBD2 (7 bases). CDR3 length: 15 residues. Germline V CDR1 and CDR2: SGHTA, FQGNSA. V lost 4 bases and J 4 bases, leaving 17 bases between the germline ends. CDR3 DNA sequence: TGTGCCAGCAGCTCAAGGAGGGGGGGAAGGTACGAGCAGTACTTC. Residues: CASSSRRGGRYEQYF.

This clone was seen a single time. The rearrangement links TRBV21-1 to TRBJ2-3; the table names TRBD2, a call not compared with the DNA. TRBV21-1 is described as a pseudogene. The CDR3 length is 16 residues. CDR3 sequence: CASPSPLAGNTDTQYF. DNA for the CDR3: TGTGCCAGCCCCTCACCTCTAGCGGGAAACACAGATACGCAGTATTTT.

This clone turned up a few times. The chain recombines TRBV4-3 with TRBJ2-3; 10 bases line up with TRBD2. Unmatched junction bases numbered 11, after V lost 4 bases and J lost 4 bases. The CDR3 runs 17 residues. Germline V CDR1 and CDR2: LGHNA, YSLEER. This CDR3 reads CASSPHPLAGDADTQYF. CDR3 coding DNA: TGCGCCAGCAGCCCGCACCCCCTAGCGGGAGATGCAGATACGCAGTATTTT.

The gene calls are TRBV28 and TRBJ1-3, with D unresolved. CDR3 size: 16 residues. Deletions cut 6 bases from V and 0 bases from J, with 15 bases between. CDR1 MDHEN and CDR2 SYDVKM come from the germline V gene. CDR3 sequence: CASSRRTGSSGNTIYF. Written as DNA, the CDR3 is TGTGCCAGCAGCCGCAGGACGGGGAGCTCTGGAAACACCATATATTTT.

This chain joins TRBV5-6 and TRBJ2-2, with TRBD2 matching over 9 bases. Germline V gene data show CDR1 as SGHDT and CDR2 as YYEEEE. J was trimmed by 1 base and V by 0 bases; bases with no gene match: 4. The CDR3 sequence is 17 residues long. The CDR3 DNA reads TGTGCCAGCAGCTTGGGGATGACTAGCGGGAACACCGGGGAGCTGTTTTTT. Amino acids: CASSLGMTSGNTGELFF.